This record concerns one T cell receptor beta chain sequence. This specimen comes from a study of blood T cells in healthy people across ages. Trimming took 4 bases from V and 10 from J, leaving 20 bases between them. The CDR3 is made up of 14 amino acids. The germline CDR1 and CDR2 sequences are SQVTM and ANQGSEA. Primed by a sample-barcoded 5' primer and a J-beta primer mix, a second PCR proceeded for about 7 to 11 cycles. TCRdb passed the 5' RACE reads through MiXCR, listing each CDR3 protein once. The sample holds 580,000 or so distinct CDR3 sequences, more than 45% seen once. The gene calls are TRBV29-1 and TRBJ2-1, with D tentatively TRBD1 or TRBD2 (5 bases each). This receptor was taken from a man older than 75 in good health. The specimen was blood. DNA for the CDR3: TGCAGCGTTGGTAGGGACCAGGACTCCTACGAGCAGTTCTTC. This translates into CSVGRDQDSYEQFF.